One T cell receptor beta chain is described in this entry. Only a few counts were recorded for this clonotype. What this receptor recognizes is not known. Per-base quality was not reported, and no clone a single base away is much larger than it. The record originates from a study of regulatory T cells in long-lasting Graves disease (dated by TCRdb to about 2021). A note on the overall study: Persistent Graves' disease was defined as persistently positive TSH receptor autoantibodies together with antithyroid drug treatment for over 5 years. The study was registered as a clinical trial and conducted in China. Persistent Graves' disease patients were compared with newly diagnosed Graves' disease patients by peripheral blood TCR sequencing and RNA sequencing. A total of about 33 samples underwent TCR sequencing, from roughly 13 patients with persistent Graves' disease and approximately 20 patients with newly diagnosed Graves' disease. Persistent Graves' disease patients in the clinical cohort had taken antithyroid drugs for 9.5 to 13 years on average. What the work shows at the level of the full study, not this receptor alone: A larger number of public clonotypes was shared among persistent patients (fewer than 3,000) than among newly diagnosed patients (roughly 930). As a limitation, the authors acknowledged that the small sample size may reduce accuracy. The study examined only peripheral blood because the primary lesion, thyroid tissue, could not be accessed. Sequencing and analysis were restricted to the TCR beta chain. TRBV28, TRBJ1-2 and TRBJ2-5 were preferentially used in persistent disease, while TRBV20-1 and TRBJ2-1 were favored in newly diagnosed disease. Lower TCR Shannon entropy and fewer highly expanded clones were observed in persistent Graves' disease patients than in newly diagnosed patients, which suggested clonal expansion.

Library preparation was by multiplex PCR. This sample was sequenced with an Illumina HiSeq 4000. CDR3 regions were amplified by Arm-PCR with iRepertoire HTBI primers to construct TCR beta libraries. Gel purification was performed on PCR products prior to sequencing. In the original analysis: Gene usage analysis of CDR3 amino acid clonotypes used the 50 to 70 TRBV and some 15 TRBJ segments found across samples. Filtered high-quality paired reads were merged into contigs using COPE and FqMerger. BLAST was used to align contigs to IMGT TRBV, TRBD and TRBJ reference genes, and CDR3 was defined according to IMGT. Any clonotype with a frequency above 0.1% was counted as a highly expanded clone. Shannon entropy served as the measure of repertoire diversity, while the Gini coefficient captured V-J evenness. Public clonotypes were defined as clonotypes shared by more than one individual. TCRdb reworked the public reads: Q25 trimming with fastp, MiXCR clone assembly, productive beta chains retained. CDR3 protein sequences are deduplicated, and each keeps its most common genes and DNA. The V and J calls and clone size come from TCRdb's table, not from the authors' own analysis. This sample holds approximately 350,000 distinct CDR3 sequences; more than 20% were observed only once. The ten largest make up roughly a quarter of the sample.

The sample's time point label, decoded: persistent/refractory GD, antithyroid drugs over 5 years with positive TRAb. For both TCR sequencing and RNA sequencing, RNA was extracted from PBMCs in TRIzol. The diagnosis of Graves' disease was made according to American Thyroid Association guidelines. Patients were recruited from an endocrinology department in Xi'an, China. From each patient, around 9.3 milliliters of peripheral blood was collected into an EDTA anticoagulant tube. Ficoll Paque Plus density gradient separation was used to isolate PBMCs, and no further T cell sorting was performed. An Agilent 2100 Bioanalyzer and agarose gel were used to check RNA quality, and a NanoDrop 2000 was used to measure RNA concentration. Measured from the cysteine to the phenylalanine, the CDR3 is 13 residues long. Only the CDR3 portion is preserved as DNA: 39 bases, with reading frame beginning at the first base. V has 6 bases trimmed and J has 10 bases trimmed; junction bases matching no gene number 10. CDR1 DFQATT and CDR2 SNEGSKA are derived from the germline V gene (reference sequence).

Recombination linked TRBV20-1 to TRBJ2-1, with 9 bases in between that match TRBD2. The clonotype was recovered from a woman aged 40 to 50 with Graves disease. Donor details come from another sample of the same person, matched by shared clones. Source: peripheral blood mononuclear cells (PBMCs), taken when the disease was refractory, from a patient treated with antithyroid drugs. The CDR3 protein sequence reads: CSARDSGSWEQFF. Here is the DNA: TGCAGTGCCCGAGATAGCGGGAGCTGGGAGCAGTTCTTC.